This T cell receptor beta chain came from a study of CD8 T cells in Susac syndrome. RNA in amounts of about 0.5 to 1 ug was reverse transcribed with random hexamers. An immunoSEQ multiplex PCR generated amplified TCR beta CDR3 products spanning 54 Vbeta and 13 Jbeta. One entry per CDR3 protein, called by TCRdb with MiXCR from the immunoSEQ multiplex PCR reads. The table has 100,000 or so distinct CDR3 sequences, nearly 95% seen once. Healthy donors served as the controls. They were matched for age and sex. Negative isolation yielded CD8+ and CD4+ T cells; FACS enriched TEMRA cells. The CDR3 contains 14 residues. CDR1 and CDR2 (germline): SGHKS, YYEKEE (reference sequence). V lost 4 bases and J lost 6; bases outside the gene matches: 7.

The material sequenced was CD4+ T cells from PBMCs. V is TRBV5-5 and J is TRBJ1-5; TRBD1 matches 7 bases. This receptor was taken from a human donor in good health. CDR3 region: CASSPSRGLQPQHF. The CDR3 coding sequence is TGTGCCAGCAGCCCTAGTAGGGGGCTTCAGCCCCAGCATTTT.